The rows below give T cell receptor beta chains drawn from one sample of a study of blood T cell repertoires in COVID-19. The assay was immunoSEQ multiplex PCR, and TCRdb's table has in-frame clones only and misses some. The table includes 150,000 to 200,000 clones, more than 75% detected once. The sequencing sample was made of peripheral blood. These receptors came from a man aged 55-75 years with COVID-19, enrolled during active disease. CDR3s include the opening cysteine and the closing phenylalanine or tryptophan. The D gene is left open where the match is weak. Size is omitted from some rows. Given values are once, few, many or a class for expanded clones.

v_call,j_call,d_call,clone_size,cdr3_length,cdr3_nt,cdr3_aa
TRBV28,TRBJ1-2,TRBD1,.,15,TGTGCCAGCAGTTCCGACAGGGGTAATACCTATGGCTACACCTTC,CASSSDRGNTYGYTF
TRBV9,TRBJ1-4,TRBD1,.,15,TGTGCCAGCAGCCCCCGGGACAGGGGTAACGAAAAACTGTTTTTT,CASSPRDRGNEKLFF
TRBV21-1,TRBJ1-2,.,many,13,TGTGCCAGCAGAGACGCGTGCGGATATGGCTACACCTTC,CASRDACGYGYTF
TRBV19,TRBJ2-3,TRBD1,.,16,TGTGCCAGTAGGACGACAGGGGGGGATAGGGCAGATACGCAGTATTTT,CASRTTGGDRADTQYF
TRBV5-8,TRBJ2-7,.,.,19,TGTGCCAGCAGCTTGGCCCTGAGATCGGGAGAGAACGACTTTTACGAGCAGTACTTC,CASSLALRSGENDFYEQYF
TRBV6-2/TRBV6-3,TRBJ2-1,TRBD2,.,14,TGTGCCAGCAGCCCAAGCGGGGGTAGGGGTTTGGGGTTCTTC,CASSPSGGRGLGFF
TRBV6-5,TRBJ2-7,TRBD2,once,15,TGTGCCAGCAGTTACTCGACTAGCGGGAGGTACGAGCAGTACTTC,CASSYSTSGRYEQYF
TRBV7-3,TRBJ2-5,.,once,13,TGTGCCAGCAGCTCCAGGCCCCAAGAGACCCAGTACTTC,CASSSRPQETQYF
TRBV9,TRBJ2-1,.,.,17,TGTGCCAGCAGCGTAGATAATAGGCACAGGGAGCTTTACGAGCAGTTCTTC,CASSVDNRHRELYEQFF
TRBV28,TRBJ1-1,.,.,16,TGTGCCAGCAGTTGGGGCGGGAGCAGGGCGGGCACTGAAGCTTTCTTT,CASSWGGSRAGTEAFF
TRBV12-3/TRBV12-4,TRBJ1-5,.,.,13,TGTGCCAGCAGTTTATCAGAAAATCAGCCCCAGCATTTT,CASSLSENQPQHF
TRBV5-1,TRBJ2-5,.,.,15,TGCGCCAGCAGCTTGAAGGGGCTGGACGGAGAGACCCAGTACTTC,CASSLKGLDGETQYF
TRBV7-8,TRBJ1-4,TRBD1,.,15,TGTGCCAGCAGCTTAGCGGAACAGGGGTATGAAAAACTGTTTTTT,CASSLAEQGYEKLFF
TRBV19,TRBJ2-7,.,.,13,TGTGCCAGTAGTCCCGGGACAAGGGGAGAGCAGTACTTC,CASSPGTRGEQYF
TRBV7-9,TRBJ2-3,.,once,14,TGTGCCACCACCCCTCTAGCTTCCGCAGATACGCAGTATTTT,CATTPLASADTQYF
TRBV9,TRBJ1-6,TRBD1,.,14,TGTGCCAGCAGCGTAGGGACAGGGCCTTCACCCCTCCACTTT,CASSVGTGPSPLHF
TRBV5-8,TRBJ2-4,TRBD1,once,15,TGTGCCAGCAGCCTCTGGACAGGATCCAAAAACATTCAGTACTTC,CASSLWTGSKNIQYF
TRBV6-5,TRBJ1-2,TRBD1,.,15,TGTGCCAGCAGGAACGATCTAGGGACAGGGAAAGGCTACACCTTC,CASRNDLGTGKGYTF
TRBV3-1/TRBV3-2,TRBJ1-2,.,.,16,TGTGCCAGCAGCCAAGTTGTTACAGCAACTAACTATGGCTACACCTTC,CASSQVVTATNYGYTF
TRBV4-3,TRBJ1-2,.,.,17,TGCGCCAGCAGCCAGGATTTAGGAAGGGGCCCGGGGGTTGGCTACACCTTC,CASSQDLGRGPGVGYTF
TRBV7-2,TRBJ2-7,TRBD1,.,12,TGTGCCAGCAGCTTAGGGACAGGGCTCCAGTACTTC,CASSLGTGLQYF
TRBV6-5,TRBJ1-2,TRBD1,.,16,TGTGCCAGCAGTTCTCGGGGACAGGGCGGGGGCTATGGCTACACCTTC,CASSSRGQGGGYGYTF
TRBV30,TRBJ1-4,TRBD1,.,15,TGTGCCTGGAGTGTAAATCCCAGGGGGAAGGAAAAACTGTTTTTT,CAWSVNPRGKEKLFF
TRBV5-4,TRBJ2-7,.,.,14,TGTGCCAGCAGCTTGGGCGGGGGCATCTACGAGCAGTACTTC,CASSLGGGIYEQYF
TRBV6-5,TRBJ1-3,.,.,14,TGTGCCAGCAGTCCCCAGGGGTCAGGAAACACCATATATTTT,CASSPQGSGNTIYF
TRBV11-2,TRBJ2-5,TRBD1,.,17,TGTGCCAGCAGCTTAGAAGAAACAGGGGGCCCGTGGGAGACCCAGTACTTC,CASSLEETGGPWETQYF
TRBV11-2,TRBJ2-1,TRBD2,once,18,TGTGCCAGCAGTTTTCACGGGACTAGCGGCCTCCAGCCGGGTGAGCAGTTCTTC,CASSFHGTSGLQPGEQFF
TRBV18,TRBJ1-5,TRBD1,once,15,TGTGCCAGCTCACCACGACAGGGAGGAGATCAGCCCCAGCATTTT,CASSPRQGGDQPQHF
TRBV7-2,TRBJ2-1,.,.,16,TGTGCCAGCAGTCGCGCCCCCTCGAGCTCCTACAATGAGCAGTTCTTC,CASSRAPSSSYNEQFF
TRBV24-1,TRBJ2-3,TRBD2,.,18,TGTGCCACCAGTGATCCTGGGACTAGCGGGAGGGTGACAGATACGCAGTATTTT,CATSDPGTSGRVTDTQYF
TRBV27,TRBJ2-2,TRBD2,once,15,TGTGCCAGCAGGAGGACTAGCGGGAGTCATGGGGAGCTGTTTTTT,CASRRTSGSHGELFF
TRBV28,TRBJ1-4,.,few,14,TGTGCCAGCAAATCTGTGTCGGCTAATGAAAAACTGTTTTTT,CASKSVSANEKLFF
TRBV7-9,TRBJ1-2,TRBD1,.,17,TGTGCCAGCAGCTTAAAAGGGGGACAGGTAGCTAACTATGGCTACACCTTC,CASSLKGGQVANYGYTF
TRBV27,TRBJ1-2,TRBD1,few,16,TGTGCCAGACAAGGGCAGGGGGCTATTGTGAGCTATGGCTACACCTTC,CARQGQGAIVSYGYTF
TRBV28,TRBJ2-7,TRBD1,.,15,TGTGCCAGCAGTTCCCCGAGGGGGCTATCGTACGAGCAGTACTTC,CASSSPRGLSYEQYF
TRBV24-1,TRBJ1-2,.,.,14,TGTGCCACCAGTGATCCCGGTCAGGACTATGGCTACACCTTC,CATSDPGQDYGYTF
TRBV6-6,TRBJ2-3,.,.,15,TGTGCCAGCAGTTACGCGGACAGATCCGGAGATACGCAGTATTTT,CASSYADRSGDTQYF
TRBV6-5,TRBJ2-7,.,.,14,TGTGCCAGCAGTTACCCGGGAACCCCTAGGGAGCAGTACTTC,CASSYPGTPREQYF
TRBV19,TRBJ2-1,.,.,14,TGTGCCAGTAGTATAGATCGTTTTGTGAATGAGCAGTTCTTC,CASSIDRFVNEQFF
TRBV18,TRBJ2-1,.,.,13,TGTGCCAGCTCACCTGCGGTTTTCAATGAGCAGTTCTTC,CASSPAVFNEQFF
TRBV13,TRBJ2-7,TRBD2,few,20,TGTGCCAGCAGCTCCAAGTTCCCATCCCTAAAGCGGGGGAGCTCCTACGAGCAGTACTTC,CASSSKFPSLKRGSSYEQYF
TRBV7-9,TRBJ2-7,.,.,14,TGTGCCAGCAGCTTAGCGGTAGCCCCCTACGAGCAGTACTTC,CASSLAVAPYEQYF
TRBV9,TRBJ1-2,.,once,12,TGTGCCAGCACACGGGGGGCCTATGGCTACACCTTC,CASTRGAYGYTF
TRBV25-1,TRBJ1-5,.,once,14,TGTGCCAGCAAAGAGGCCGGAATCAATCAGCCCCAGCATTTT,CASKEAGINQPQHF
TRBV19,TRBJ1-3,TRBD1,.,16,TGTGCCAGTAGGACTACAGGGGTGTTCTCTGGAAACACCATATATTTT,CASRTTGVFSGNTIYF
TRBV7-2,TRBJ1-3,.,.,14,TGTGCCAGCAGCTTAGTACGGTCTGGAAACACCATATATTTT,CASSLVRSGNTIYF
TRBV18,TRBJ2-7,.,.,14,TGTGCCAGCTCCCAGGGCCCGACCACCTACGAGCAGTACTTC,CASSQGPTTYEQYF
TRBV4-3,TRBJ1-1,.,.,13,TGCGCCAGCAGCATTGGCACGAACACTGAAGCTTTCTTT,CASSIGTNTEAFF
TRBV18,TRBJ2-7,TRBD1,.,13,TGTGCCAGCTCACCAGGGACAGGAGACGAGCAGTACTTC,CASSPGTGDEQYF
TRBV25-1,TRBJ1-3,TRBD1,.,16,TGTGCCAGCAGTGCCGGGACAGGGAGTCCTGGAAACACCATATATTTT,CASSAGTGSPGNTIYF
TRBV10-3,TRBJ2-2,TRBD1,.,17,TGTGCCATCAGTGAGCCAGGACAGGGCGACAACACCGGGGAGCTGTTTTTT,CAISEPGQGDNTGELFF
TRBV4-2,TRBJ1-6,.,.,17,TGTGCCAGCAGCCAAGATTATCCAGGAAACTATAATTCACCCCTCCACTTT,CASSQDYPGNYNSPLHF
TRBV14,TRBJ1-3,.,.,15,TGTGCCAGCAGCCAAGACAGGCTCTCCGGAAACACCATATATTTT,CASSQDRLSGNTIYF
TRBV6-6,TRBJ1-5,.,.,14,TGTGCCAGCAGTTACATGGAGGGCAATCAGCCCCAGCATTTT,CASSYMEGNQPQHF
TRBV18,TRBJ2-7,TRBD2,.,16,TGTGCCAGCTCACCGATAGGGACTAGAGGCTCCTACGAGCAGTACTTC,CASSPIGTRGSYEQYF
TRBV5-1,TRBJ1-5,TRBD1,.,16,TGCGCCAGCAGCTCTGGGTTGGGACAGGGGGCGCAGCCCCAGCATTTT,CASSSGLGQGAQPQHF
TRBV24-1,TRBJ2-1,TRBD2,.,16,TGTGCCACCAGTGATTCGGCCGGGACTACAAACAATGAGCAGTTCTTC,CATSDSAGTTNNEQFF
TRBV28,TRBJ2-3,.,.,15,TGTGCCAGCAGAAGGAGTCAGGGGAGCACAGATACGCAGTATTTT,CASRRSQGSTDTQYF
TRBV15,TRBJ2-2,.,.,16,TGTGCCACCAGCAGACTCGACCACCTGGGGCCCGGGGAGCTGTTTTTT,CATSRLDHLGPGELFF